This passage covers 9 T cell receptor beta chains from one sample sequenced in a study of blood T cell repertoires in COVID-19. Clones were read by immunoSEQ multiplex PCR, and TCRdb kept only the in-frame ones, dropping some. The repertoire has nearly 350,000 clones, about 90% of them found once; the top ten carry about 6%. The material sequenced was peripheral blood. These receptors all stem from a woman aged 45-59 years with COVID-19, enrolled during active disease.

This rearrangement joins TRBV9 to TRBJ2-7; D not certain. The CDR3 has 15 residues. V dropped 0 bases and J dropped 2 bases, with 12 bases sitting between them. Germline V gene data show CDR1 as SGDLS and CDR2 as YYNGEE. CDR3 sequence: CASSVAAVGTYEQYF. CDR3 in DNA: TGTGCCAGCAGCGTAGCCGCCGTGGGCACCTACGAGCAGTACTTC. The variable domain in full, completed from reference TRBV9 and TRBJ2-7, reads DSGVTQTPKHLITATGQRVTLRCSPRSGDLSVYWYQQSLDQGLQFLIQYYNGEERAKGNILERFSAQQFPDLHSELNLSSLELGDSALYFCASSVAAVGTYEQYFGPGTRLTVT.

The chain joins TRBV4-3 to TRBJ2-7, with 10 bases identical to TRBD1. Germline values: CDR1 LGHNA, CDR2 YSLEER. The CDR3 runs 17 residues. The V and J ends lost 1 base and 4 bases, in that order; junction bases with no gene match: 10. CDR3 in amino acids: CASSQGGSGTGDYEQYF. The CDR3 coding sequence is TGCGCCAGCAGCCAAGGAGGAAGCGGGACAGGGGATTACGAGCAGTACTTC.

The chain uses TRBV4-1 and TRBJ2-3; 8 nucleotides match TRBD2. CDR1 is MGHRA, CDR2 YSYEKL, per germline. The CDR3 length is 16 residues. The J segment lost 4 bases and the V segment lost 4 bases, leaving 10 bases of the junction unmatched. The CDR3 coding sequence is TGCGCCAGCAGCCTCCGGACGGGGGGGTGGGCAGATACGCAGTATTTT. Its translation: CASSLRTGGWADTQYF.

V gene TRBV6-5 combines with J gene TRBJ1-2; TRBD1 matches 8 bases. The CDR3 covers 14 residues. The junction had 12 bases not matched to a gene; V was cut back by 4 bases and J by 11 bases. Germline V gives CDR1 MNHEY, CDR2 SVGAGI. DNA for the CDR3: TGTGCCAGCAGTTCGACAGGGGTTCGTTTGTTTTACACCTTC. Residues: CASSSTGVRLFYTF.

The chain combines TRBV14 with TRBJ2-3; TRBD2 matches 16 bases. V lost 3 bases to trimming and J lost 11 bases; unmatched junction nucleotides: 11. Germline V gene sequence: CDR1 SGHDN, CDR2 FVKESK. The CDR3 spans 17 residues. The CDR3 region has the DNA TGTGCCAGCAGCCATCCTCCCAAGGGACTAGCGGGAGGGAGGCAGTATTTT. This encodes CASSHPPKGLAGGRQYF.

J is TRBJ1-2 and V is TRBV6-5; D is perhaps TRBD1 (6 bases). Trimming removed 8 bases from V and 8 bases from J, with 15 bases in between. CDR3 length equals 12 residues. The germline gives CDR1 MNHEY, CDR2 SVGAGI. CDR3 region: CASYNQGRGYTF. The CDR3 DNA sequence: TGTGCCAGCTATAACCAGGGGAGAGGCTACACCTTC.

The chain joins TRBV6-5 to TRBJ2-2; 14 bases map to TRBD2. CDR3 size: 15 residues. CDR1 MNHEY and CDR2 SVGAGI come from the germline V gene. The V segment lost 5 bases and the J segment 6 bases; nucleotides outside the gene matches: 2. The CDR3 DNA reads TGTGCCAGCAGTCTGACTAGCGGGAGGGCCGGGGAGCTGTTTTTT. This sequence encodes CASSLTSGRAGELFF.

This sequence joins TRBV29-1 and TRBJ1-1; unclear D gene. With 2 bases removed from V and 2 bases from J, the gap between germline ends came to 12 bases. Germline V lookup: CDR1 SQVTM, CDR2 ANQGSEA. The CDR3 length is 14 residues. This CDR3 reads CSVEWQKFNTEAFF. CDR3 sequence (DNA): TGCAGCGTTGAATGGCAGAAGTTCAACACTGAAGCTTTCTTT.

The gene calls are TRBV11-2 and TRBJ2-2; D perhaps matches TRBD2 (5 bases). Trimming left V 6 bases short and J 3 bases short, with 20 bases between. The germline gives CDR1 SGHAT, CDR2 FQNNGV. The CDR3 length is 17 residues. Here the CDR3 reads CASSQTLGRTDTGELFF. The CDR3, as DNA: TGTGCCAGCAGTCAGACCCTTGGACGGACTGACACCGGGGAGCTGTTTTTT.